This entry lists 20 T cell receptor beta chains sequenced from one sample in a study of T cells in Graves' hyperthyroidism and ophthalmopathy. Template material for amplifying TCR beta CDR3 regions consisted of RNA transcripts. First-round RT-PCR with HTBI primers amplified the TCR CDR3 region. TCRdb analysed the multiplex PCR reads with MiXCR anew, one entry per CDR3 protein. Among some 270,000 distinct CDR3 sequences listed, about 24% were seen once. The sample consisted of blood. These receptors were obtained from a woman aged 40 to 50 with Graves' ophthalmopathy.

This clonotype showed up just a few times. The chain joins TRBV6-2 or TRBV6-3 to TRBJ2-7, with D perhaps assigned TRBD1 or TRBD2 (6 bases each). The CDR3 covers 13 residues. Germline-derived CDR1 and CDR2 are MNHEY and SVGEGT. The germline V and J ends were trimmed by 11 bases and 5 bases, with 19 bases remaining between them. In DNA form, the CDR3 reads TGTGCCGCCAAAGGGGGGAGATCGGACGAGCAGTACTTC. This sequence encodes CAAKGGRSDEQYF.

A note on this clonotype: A read error may be the cause here, since a much bigger clone is one base away. The gene calls are TRBV30 and TRBJ2-1, with D unresolved. The CDR3 contains 14 residues. Germline V CDR1 and CDR2: GTSNPN, SVGIG (reference sequence). With 7 bases removed from V and 13 bases from J, the gap between germline ends came to 26 bases. The CDR3 region has the DNA TGTGCCTCTAGTAGTTTGACCATCTATGGTGATCAGTTCTTC. It yields the protein CASSSLTIYGDQFF.

The chain has TRBV28 and TRBJ2-5; D gene unclear. The V and J ends lost 6 bases and 4 bases respectively, with 15 bases between them. Germline CDR1 is MDHEN and CDR2 is SYDVKM. The CDR3 contains 14 residues. The CDR3 spells CASSLRVFLETQYF. The DNA of the CDR3 is TGTGCCAGCAGCCTAAGGGTGTTCCTAGAGACCCAGTACTTC.

The chain carries TRBV6-5 and TRBJ1-2, with 8 bases identical to TRBD1. This CDR3 has 13 amino acids. Germline trimming cut 2 bases from V and 7 bases from J; bases unmatched to any gene: 3. CDR1 is MNHEY, CDR2 SVGAGI, per germline. CDR3 coding DNA: TGTGCCAGCAGTTACCGGGACAGGCGTGGCTACACCTTC. Protein product: CASSYRDRRGYTF.

This sequence joins TRBV28 and TRBJ1-2, with D tentatively TRBD1 (6 bases). The germline V and J ends were trimmed by 5 bases and 8 bases, with 12 bases remaining between them. Germline loops: CDR1 MDHEN, CDR2 SYDVKM. The CDR3 is 12 residues long. CDR3 in amino acids: CASSILTGGYTF. The DNA for the CDR3 is TGTGCCAGCAGTATACTAACAGGGGGCTACACCTTC.

This clonotype was seen ten or more times. The rearrangement joins TRBV7-8 to TRBJ2-2; 9 bases line up with TRBD2. V shed 0 bases, J shed 0 bases, and the junction held 5 bases outside the gene matches. Germline loops: CDR1 SGHVS, CDR2 FQNEAQ. The CDR3 loop spans 18 amino acids. The CDR3 nucleotides are TGTGCCAGCAGCTTAGCGGTGCTAGCGGGGACGAACACCGGGGAGCTGTTTTTT. Its translation is CASSLAVLAGTNTGELFF.

This clonotype has a count of ten or more. CDR3 loop: CSANDRGNMNTEAFF. The CDR3 DNA follows: TGCAGTGCTAACGACAGGGGGAACATGAACACTGAAGCTTTCTTT. V and J are TRBV20-1 and TRBJ1-1; 9 nucleotides line up with TRBD1. The CDR3 length is 15 residues. V shed 4 bases and J 0 bases; nucleotides not matched to a gene: 6. CDR1 DFQATT and CDR2 SNEGSKA come from the germline V gene (reference sequence).

This clonotype was found many times. The rearrangement joins TRBV7-3 to TRBJ2-2, with D uncertain. Germline V lookup: CDR1 SGHTA, CDR2 FQGTGA. The CDR3 consists of 17 residues. V gave up 5 bases and J gave up 1 base, with 17 bases separating them. Here the CDR3 reads CASSRVSWGLNTGELFF. CDR3 coding DNA: TGTGCCAGCAGCCGGGTTAGCTGGGGATTGAACACCGGGGAGCTGTTTTTT.

Ten or more counts support this clonotype. The chain joins TRBV20-1 to TRBJ2-5, with 7 bases matching TRBD2. The CDR3 loop spans 17 amino acids. Germline V gene data show CDR1 as DFQATT and CDR2 as SNEGSKA (reference sequence). J lost 5 bases, V lost 0 bases, and 15 bases had no gene match. The CDR3 is CSARDSRSSGAWETQYF. The CDR3 nucleotides read TGCAGTGCTAGAGATTCCCGTTCAAGCGGGGCCTGGGAGACCCAGTACTTC.

This clonotype was detected ten times or more. The chain uses TRBV5-1 and TRBJ2-7, with D uncertain. The CDR3 runs to 12 residues. Germline V gene lookup returns CDR1 SGHRS and CDR2 YFSETQ. V was trimmed by 1 base and J by 5 bases, leaving 7 bases between them. CDR3: CASSLYQDEQYF. The CDR3 nucleotides read TGCGCCAGCAGCTTGTACCAGGACGAGCAGTACTTC. Based on the CDR3 plus reference TRBV5-1 and TRBJ2-7, the full variable domain is KAGVTQTPRYLIKTRGQQVTLSCSPISGHRSVSWYQQTPGQGLQFLFEYFSETQRNKGNFPGRFSGRQFSNSRSEMNVSTLELGDSALYLCASSLYQDEQYFGPGTRLTVT.

This clonotype was counted between two and nine times. This may be a read error, as it is one base from a much larger clone. The rearrangement links TRBV19 to TRBJ1-2; D unresolved. This CDR3 has 15 residues. Germline V gene lookup returns CDR1 LNHDA and CDR2 SQIVND (reference sequence). V was shortened by 11 bases and J by 4 bases, with 23 bases between the two germline ends. CDR3 residues: CASSTRPPTSYGYTF. The CDR3 region has the DNA TGTGCCTCCTCCACACGACCACCGACTTCCTATGGCTACACCTTC.

This clonotype was counted between two and nine times. This chain joins TRBV28 and TRBJ2-7, with D possibly called TRBD1 or TRBD2 (5 bases each). Germline V CDR1 and CDR2: MDHEN, SYDVKM. This CDR3 region has 16 residues. The V end was cut by 6 bases, the J end by 0 bases, with 18 bases between. The CDR3 sequence: CASRSLGARGSYEQYF. CDR3 nucleotide sequence: TGTGCCAGCAGATCCCTGGGAGCTAGGGGCTCCTACGAGCAGTACTTC. The variable domain in full, completed from reference TRBV28 and TRBJ2-7, reads DVKVTQSSRYLVKRTGEKVFLECVQDMDHENMFWYRQDPGLGLRLIYFSYDVKMKEKGDIPEGYSVSREKKERFSLILESASTNQTSMYLCASRSLGARGSYEQYFGPGTRLTVT.

The chain combines TRBV7-6 with TRBJ2-5; 11 nucleotides agree with TRBD2. Per germline, CDR1 SGHVS and CDR2 FNYEAQ. Unmatched junction bases numbered 2, after V lost 0 bases and J lost 5 bases. This CDR3 region has 15 residues. The CDR3 DNA follows: TGTGCCAGCAGCTTAGCGGCTAGCGGGAGGGAGACCCAGTACTTC. As protein: CASSLAASGRETQYF.

The table lists this clonotype with many counts. Here the CDR3 DNA reads TGTGCCAGCACCTGGACAGGGAATAACTATGGCTACACCTTC. Residues: CASTWTGNNYGYTF. This chain links TRBV27 with TRBJ1-2; 8 bases align to TRBD1. After removal of 7 bases from V and 1 base from J, the junction contained 5 bases not matched to a gene. This CDR3 comprises 14 residues. CDR1 MNHEY and CDR2 SMNVEV come from the germline V gene (reference sequence).

This clonotype was observed many times. The chain combines TRBV5-1 with TRBJ2-5, with 11 positions matching TRBD1. V shed 3 bases and J 2 bases; nucleotides not matched to a gene: 3. CDR3 size: 15 residues. The V gene's germline CDR1 is SGHRS and CDR2 YFSETQ. This chain's CDR3 is CASSSWDRGQETQYF. The CDR3 DNA follows: TGCGCCAGCAGCTCCTGGGACAGGGGGCAAGAGACCCAGTACTTC. Looking up the rest from reference TRBV5-1 and TRBJ2-5 gives the full variable domain: KAGVTQTPRYLIKTRGQQVTLSCSPISGHRSVSWYQQTPGQGLQFLFEYFSETQRNKGNFPGRFSGRQFSNSRSEMNVSTLELGDSALYLCASSSWDRGQETQYFGPGTRLLVL.

V and J are TRBV11-2 and TRBJ2-2; tentatively, D is TRBD2 (7 bases). The CDR3 is made up of 18 amino acids. Per germline, CDR1 SGHAT and CDR2 FQNNGV. Trimming shortened V by 0 bases and J by 3 bases, and 17 bases separated the two germline ends. CDR3: CASSLDLIGGLYTGELFF. In DNA form, the CDR3 reads TGTGCCAGCAGCTTAGACCTGATCGGGGGGCTTTACACCGGGGAGCTGTTTTTT.

On this clonotype: Compared with germline, one end of the junction differs, possibly owing to a read error. The V and J genes are TRBV10-3 and TRBJ1-5; D uncertain. CDR3 length: 16 residues. Germline V gives CDR1 ENHRY, CDR2 SYGVKD. The CDR3 DNA reads as TGTGCCATCAGTGAGTCGGGAGTACGAGGCAATCAGCCCCAGCTTTTT. Protein: CAISESGVRGNQPQLF.

V and J are TRBV19 and TRBJ2-7; D is possibly TRBD1 (6 bases). This CDR3 comprises 14 residues. CDR1 LNHDA and CDR2 SQIVND come from the germline V gene (reference sequence). V dropped 3 bases and J dropped 2 bases, with 11 bases sitting between them. Written as DNA, the CDR3 is TGTGCCAGTAGTATCCTCGGACAGACCTACGAGCAGTACTTC. It encodes CASSILGQTYEQYF.

V usage is TRBV19 and J usage is TRBJ1-5; D might be TRBD1 (6 bases). Looked up from germline, CDR1 is LNHDA and CDR2 is SQIVND (reference sequence). The CDR3 extends over 14 amino acids. V lost 4 bases to trimming and J lost 4 bases, with 11 bases between them. CDR3 sequence reads: CASSTAQGNQPQHF. In DNA, the CDR3 is TGTGCCAGTAGTACCGCTCAGGGGAATCAGCCCCAGCATTTT. Together with reference TRBV19 and TRBJ1-5, the CDR3 gives the full variable domain: DGGITQSPKYLFRKEGQNVTLSCEQNLNHDAMYWYRQDPGQGLRLIYYSQIVNDFQKGDIAEGYSVSREKKESFPLTVTSAQKNPTAFYLCASSTAQGNQPQHFGDGTRLSIL.

The rearrangement links TRBV6-2 or TRBV6-3 to TRBJ2-5; D possibly matches TRBD1 or TRBD2 (5 bases each). V was clipped by 4 bases and J by 5 bases, with 14 bases between them. The CDR3 spans 14 residues. Germline V gene data show CDR1 as MNHEY and CDR2 as SVGEGT. As DNA, the CDR3 is TGTGCCAGCAGTTTGCCGGGACCACGGGAGACCCAGTACTTC. Translating gives CASSLPGPRETQYF.